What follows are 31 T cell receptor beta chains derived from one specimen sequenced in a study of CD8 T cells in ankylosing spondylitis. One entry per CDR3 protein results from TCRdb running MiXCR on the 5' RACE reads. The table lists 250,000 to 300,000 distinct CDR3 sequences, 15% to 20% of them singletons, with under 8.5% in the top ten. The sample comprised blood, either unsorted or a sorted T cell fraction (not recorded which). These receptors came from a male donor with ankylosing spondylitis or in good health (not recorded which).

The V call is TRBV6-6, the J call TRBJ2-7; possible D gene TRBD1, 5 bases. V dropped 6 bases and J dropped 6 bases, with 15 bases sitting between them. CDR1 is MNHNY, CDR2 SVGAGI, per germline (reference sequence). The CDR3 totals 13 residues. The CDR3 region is CASSRASEAEQYV. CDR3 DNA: TGTGCCAGCAGCAGGGCCTCAGAGGCCGAGCAGTACGTC.

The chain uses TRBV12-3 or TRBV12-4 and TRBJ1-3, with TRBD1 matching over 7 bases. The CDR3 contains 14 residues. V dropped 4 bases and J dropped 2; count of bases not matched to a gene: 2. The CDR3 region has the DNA TGTGCCAGCAGTTGGGACAGACCTGGAAACACCATATATTTT. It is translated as CASSWDRPGNTIYF.

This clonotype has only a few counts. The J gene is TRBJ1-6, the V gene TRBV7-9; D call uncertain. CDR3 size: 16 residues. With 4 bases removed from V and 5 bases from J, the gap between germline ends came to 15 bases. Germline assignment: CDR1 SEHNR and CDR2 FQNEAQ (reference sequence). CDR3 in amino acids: CASSSSTGLNNSPLHF. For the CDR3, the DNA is TGTGCCAGCAGCTCCTCCACGGGCTTAAATAATTCACCCCTCCACTTT.

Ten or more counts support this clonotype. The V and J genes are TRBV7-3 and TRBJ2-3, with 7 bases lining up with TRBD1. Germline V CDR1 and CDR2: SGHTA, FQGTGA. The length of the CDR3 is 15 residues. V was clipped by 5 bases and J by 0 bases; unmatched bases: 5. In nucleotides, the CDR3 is TGTGCCAGCAGCCCAATACAGGGGAGCACAGATACGCAGTATTTT. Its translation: CASSPIQGSTDTQYF.

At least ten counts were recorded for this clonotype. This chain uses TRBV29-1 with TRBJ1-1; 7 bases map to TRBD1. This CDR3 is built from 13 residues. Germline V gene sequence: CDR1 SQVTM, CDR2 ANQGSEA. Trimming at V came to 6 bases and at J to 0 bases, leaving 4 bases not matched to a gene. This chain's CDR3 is CSVAGGLNTEAFF. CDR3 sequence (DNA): TGCAGCGTCGCAGGGGGTTTGAACACTGAAGCTTTCTTT.

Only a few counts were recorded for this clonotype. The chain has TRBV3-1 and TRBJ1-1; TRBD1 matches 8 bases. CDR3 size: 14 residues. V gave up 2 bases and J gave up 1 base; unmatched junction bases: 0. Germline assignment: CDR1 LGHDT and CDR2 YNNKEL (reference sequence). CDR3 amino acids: CASSQTGGNTEAFF. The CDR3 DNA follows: TGTGCCAGCAGCCAAACAGGGGGGAACACTGAAGCTTTCTTT.

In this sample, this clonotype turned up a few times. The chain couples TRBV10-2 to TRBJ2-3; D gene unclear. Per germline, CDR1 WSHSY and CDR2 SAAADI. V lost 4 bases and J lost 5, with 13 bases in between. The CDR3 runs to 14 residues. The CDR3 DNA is TGCGCCAGCAGTGCGGGCAGGTTAAGAGATACGCAGTATTTT. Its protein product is CASSAGRLRDTQYF.

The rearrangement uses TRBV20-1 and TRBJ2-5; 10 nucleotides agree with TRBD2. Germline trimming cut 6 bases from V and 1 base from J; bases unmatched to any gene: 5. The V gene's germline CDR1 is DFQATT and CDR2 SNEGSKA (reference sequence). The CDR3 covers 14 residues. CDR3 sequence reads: CSAFLAGAQETQYF. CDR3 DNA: TGCAGTGCCTTCCTAGCGGGGGCCCAAGAGACCCAGTACTTC.

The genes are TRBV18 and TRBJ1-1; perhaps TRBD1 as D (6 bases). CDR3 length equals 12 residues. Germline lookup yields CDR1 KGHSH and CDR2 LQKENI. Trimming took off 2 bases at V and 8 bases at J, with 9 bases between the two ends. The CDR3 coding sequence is TGTGCCAGCTCACCAGACGGGACAGAAGCTTTCTTT. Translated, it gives CASSPDGTEAFF.

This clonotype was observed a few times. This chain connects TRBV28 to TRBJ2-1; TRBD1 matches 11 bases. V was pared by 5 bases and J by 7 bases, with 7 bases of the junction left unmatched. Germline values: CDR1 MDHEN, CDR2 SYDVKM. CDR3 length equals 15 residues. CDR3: CASSTGTGGENEQFF. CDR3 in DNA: TGTGCCAGCAGTACCGGGACAGGGGGAGAGAATGAGCAGTTCTTC.

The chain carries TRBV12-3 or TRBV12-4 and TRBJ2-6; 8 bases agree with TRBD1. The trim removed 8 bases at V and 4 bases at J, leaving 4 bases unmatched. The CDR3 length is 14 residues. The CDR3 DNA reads TGTGCCAGCGGGACAGGTTCCGGGGCCAACGTCCTGACTTTC. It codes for CASGTGSGANVLTF.

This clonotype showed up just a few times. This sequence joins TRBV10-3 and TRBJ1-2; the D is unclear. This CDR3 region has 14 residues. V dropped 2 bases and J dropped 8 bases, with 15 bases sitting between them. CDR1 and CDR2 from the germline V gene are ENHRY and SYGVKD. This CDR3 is CAISEEGSYYGYTF. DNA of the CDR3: TGTGCCATCAGTGAGGAAGGGTCGTATTACGGCTACACCTTC.

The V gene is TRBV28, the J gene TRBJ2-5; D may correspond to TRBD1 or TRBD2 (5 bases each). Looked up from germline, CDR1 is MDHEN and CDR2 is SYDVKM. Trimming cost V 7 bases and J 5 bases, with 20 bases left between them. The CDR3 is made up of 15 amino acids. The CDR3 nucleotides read TGTGCCAGCACGGGGCGTTTGGGGTACCGGGAGACCCAGTACTTC. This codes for CASTGRLGYRETQYF.

The CDR3 nucleotides read TGTGCCATTACGGACAGGGGAAAAAACATTCAGTACTTC. It codes for CAITDRGKNIQYF. The chain employs TRBV6-1 and TRBJ2-4, with 9 bases lining up with TRBD1. J gave up 4 bases and V 10 bases, and 5 bases lay outside the gene matches. CDR1 and CDR2 from the germline V gene are MNHNS and SASEGT. The CDR3 totals 13 residues.

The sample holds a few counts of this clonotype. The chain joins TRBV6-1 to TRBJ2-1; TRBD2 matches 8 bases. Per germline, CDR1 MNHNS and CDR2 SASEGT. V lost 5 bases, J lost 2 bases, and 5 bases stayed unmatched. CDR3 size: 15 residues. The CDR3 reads CASSQTSGAYNEQFF. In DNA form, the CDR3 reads TGTGCCAGCAGTCAAACTAGCGGAGCCTACAATGAGCAGTTCTTC.

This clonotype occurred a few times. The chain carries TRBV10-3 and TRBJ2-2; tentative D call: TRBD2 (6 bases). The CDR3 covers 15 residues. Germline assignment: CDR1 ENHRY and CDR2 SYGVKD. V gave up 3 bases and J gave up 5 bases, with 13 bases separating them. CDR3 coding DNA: TGTGCCATCAGTGATCAGGGAGGAGGAACCGGGGAGCTGTTTTTT. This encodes CAISDQGGGTGELFF.

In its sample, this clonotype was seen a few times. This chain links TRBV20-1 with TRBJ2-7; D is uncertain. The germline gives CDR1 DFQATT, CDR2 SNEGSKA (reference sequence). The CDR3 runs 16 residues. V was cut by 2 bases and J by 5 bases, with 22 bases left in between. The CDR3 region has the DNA TGCAGTGCTAGACCCGTCCTAGGAGCCAGCGTTGACGAGCAGTACGTC. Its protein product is CSARPVLGASVDEQYV.

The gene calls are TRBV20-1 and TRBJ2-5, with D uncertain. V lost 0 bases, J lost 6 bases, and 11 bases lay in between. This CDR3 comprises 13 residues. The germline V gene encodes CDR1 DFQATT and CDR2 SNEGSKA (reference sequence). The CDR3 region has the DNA TGCAGTGCTAGAGATATGGGTACGAAGACCCAGTACTTC. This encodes CSARDMGTKTQYF.

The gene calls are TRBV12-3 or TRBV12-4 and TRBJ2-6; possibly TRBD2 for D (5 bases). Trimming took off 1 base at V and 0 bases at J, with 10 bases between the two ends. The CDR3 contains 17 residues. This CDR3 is CASSLEGATSGANVLTF. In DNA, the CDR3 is TGTGCCAGCAGTTTAGAGGGAGCCACCTCTGGGGCCAACGTCCTGACTTTC.

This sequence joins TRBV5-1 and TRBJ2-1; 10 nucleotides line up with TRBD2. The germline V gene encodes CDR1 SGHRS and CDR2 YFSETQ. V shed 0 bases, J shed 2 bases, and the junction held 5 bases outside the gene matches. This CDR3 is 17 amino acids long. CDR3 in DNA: TGCGCCAGCAGCTTGGAGCCTAGCGGGGGCCCCTACAATGAGCAGTTCTTC. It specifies CASSLEPSGGPYNEQFF.

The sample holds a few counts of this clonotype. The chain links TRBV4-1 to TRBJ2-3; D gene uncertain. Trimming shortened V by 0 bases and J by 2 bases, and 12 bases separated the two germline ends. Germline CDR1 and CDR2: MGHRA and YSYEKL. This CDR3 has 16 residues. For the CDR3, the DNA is TGCGCCAGCAGCCAAGACCCGTACAGACCCACAGATACGCAGTATTTT. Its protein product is CASSQDPYRPTDTQYF.

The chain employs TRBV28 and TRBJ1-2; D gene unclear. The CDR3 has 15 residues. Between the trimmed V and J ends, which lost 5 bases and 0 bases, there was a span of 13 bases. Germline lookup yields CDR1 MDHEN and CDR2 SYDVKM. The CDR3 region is CASSLVRKANYGYTF. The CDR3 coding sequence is TGTGCCAGCAGTCTAGTAAGGAAAGCTAACTATGGCTACACCTTC.

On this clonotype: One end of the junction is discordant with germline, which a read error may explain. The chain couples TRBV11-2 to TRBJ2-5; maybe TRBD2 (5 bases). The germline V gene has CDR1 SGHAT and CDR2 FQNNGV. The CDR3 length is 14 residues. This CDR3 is CAGSSTPGSETQYF. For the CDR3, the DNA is TGTGCCGGCAGCTCCACCCCGGGGTCCGAGACCCAGTACTTC. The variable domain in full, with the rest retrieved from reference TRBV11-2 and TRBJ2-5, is EAGVAQSPRYKIIEKRQSVAFWCNPISGHATLYWYQQILGQGPKLLIQFQNNGVVDDSQLPKDRFSAERLKGVDSTLKIQPAKLEDSAVYLCAGSSTPGSETQYFGPGTRLLVL.

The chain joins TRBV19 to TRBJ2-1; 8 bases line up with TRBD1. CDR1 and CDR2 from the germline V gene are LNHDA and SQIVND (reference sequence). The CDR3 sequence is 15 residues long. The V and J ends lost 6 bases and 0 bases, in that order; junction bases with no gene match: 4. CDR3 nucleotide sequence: TGTGCCAGTAGCGCACAGGGGGGCTCCTACAATGAGCAGTTCTTC. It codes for CASSAQGGSYNEQFF.

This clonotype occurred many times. The CDR3 sequence is CASSSPFTGELFF. As DNA, the CDR3 is TGTGCCAGCAGCTCCCCCTTCACCGGGGAGCTGTTTTTT. V gene TRBV27 combines with J gene TRBJ2-2; unclear D gene. Trimming took 6 bases from V and 4 from J, leaving 9 bases between them. Germline V gene data show CDR1 as MNHEY and CDR2 as SMNVEV (reference sequence). This CDR3 comprises 13 residues.

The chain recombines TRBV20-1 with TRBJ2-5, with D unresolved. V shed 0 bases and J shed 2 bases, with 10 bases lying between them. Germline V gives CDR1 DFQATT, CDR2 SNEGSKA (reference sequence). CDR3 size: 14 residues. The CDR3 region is CSARDWNPQETQYF. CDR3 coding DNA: TGCAGTGCTAGAGATTGGAATCCGCAAGAGACCCAGTACTTC.

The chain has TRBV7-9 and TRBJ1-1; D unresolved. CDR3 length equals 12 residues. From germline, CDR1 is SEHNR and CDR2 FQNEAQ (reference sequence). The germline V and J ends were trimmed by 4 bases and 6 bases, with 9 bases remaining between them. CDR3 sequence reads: CASSSLRAEAFF. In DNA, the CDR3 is TGTGCCAGCAGCTCGCTACGGGCTGAAGCTTTCTTT.

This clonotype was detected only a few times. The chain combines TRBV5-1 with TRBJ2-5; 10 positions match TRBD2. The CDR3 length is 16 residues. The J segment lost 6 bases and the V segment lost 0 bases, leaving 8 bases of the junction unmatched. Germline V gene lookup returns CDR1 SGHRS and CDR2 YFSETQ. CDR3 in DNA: TGCGCCAGCAGCTTGGAGAGAGGGACTAGCGAGAAGACCCAGTACTTC. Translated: CASSLERGTSEKTQYF.

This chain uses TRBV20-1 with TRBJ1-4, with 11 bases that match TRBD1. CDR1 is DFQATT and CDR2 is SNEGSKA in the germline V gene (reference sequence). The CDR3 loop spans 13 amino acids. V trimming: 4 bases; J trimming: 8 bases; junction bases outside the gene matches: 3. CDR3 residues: CSATGQGEEKLFF. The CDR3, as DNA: TGCAGTGCTACGGGACAGGGGGAAGAAAAACTGTTTTTT.

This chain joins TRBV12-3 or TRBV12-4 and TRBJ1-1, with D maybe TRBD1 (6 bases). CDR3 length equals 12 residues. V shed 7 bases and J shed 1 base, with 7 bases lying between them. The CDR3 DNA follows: TGTGCCAGCATGGGACAGAACACTGAAGCTTTCTTT. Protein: CASMGQNTEAFF.

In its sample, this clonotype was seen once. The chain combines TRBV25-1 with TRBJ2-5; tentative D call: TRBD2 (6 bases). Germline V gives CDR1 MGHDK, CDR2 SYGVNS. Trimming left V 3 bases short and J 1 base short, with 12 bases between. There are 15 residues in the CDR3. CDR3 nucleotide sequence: TGTGCCAGCAGTGACAGTCAGGGACTCCAAGAGACCCAGTACTTC. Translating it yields CASSDSQGLQETQYF.